This T cell receptor beta chain was sequenced during a study of immune characterization of retroperitoneal liposarcoma. TCRdb processed the PCR reads anew with MiXCR; each CDR3 protein has one entry. The sample records roughly 2,500 distinct CDR3 sequences, 35% to 50% being singletons. The CDR3 length is 15 residues. The V and J ends lost 0 bases and 10 bases respectively, with 16 bases between them. In germline, CDR1 is MNHNS, CDR2 SASEGT. The chain has TRBV6-1 and TRBJ2-1; weak D call: TRBD1 (6 bases). The source of this sequence is a male donor with retroperitoneal liposarcoma. Sequencing was performed on tumor tissue. The CDR3 here is CASSEATGDSYEQFF. Here the CDR3 DNA reads TGTGCCAGCAGTGAAGCGACAGGCGACTCCTACGAGCAGTTCTTC.